The clone carrying this T cell receptor beta chain was observed at least ten times. What it binds is not known. Germline lookup yields CDR1 SGHTA and CDR2 FQGNSA. The CDR3 is 14 amino acids. V lost 1 base and J lost 4, with 8 bases in between. This sample was included in a study of neurological immune-mediated disorders. Over 170 million TCR-beta sequences from 15-18 subjects were obtained in each sequencing run. Using its own MiXCR run on the 5' RACE reads, TCRdb lists one record per CDR3 protein. The top ten hold roughly 14% of the sample, which has roughly 80,000 distinct CDR3 sequences, approximately 17% seen once. Study results and limitations: Private repertoires in all groups were suggested by the absence of shared CDR3 amino acid sequences among expanded clones across subjects. The study found the most TCR clonal expansion in HTLV-1-associated myelopathy and the least in multiple sclerosis, below healthy controls.

The V and J genes are TRBV7-2 and TRBJ1-3, with no clear D. The receptor comes from a middle-aged woman in good health. The sample was PBMCs. The CDR3 bases are TGTGCCAGCAGCTTAGGGGGATCAGGAAACACCATATATTTT. It is translated as CASSLGGSGNTIYF.